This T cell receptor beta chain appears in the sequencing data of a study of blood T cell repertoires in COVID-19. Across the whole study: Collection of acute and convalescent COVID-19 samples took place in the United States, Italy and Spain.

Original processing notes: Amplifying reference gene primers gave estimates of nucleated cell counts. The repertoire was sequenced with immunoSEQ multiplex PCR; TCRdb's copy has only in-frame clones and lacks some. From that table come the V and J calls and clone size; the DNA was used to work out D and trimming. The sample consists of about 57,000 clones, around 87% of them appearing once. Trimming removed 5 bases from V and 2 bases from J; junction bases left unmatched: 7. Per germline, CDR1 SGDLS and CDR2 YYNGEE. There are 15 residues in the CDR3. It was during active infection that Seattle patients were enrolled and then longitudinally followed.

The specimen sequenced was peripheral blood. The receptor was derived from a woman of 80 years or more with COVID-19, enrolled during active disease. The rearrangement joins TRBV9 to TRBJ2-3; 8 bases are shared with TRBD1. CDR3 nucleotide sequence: TGTGCCAGCAGGCCTCGGACAGGGCTCACAGATACGCAGTATTTT. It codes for CASRPRTGLTDTQYF.